This TCR beta chain was observed in a study of T cell changes during pregnancy in multiple sclerosis. The table came from immunoSEQ multiplex PCR; TCRdb's copy has only in-frame clones and leaves some out. The sample includes about 97,000 clones, approximately 90% seen only once; the top ten take around 0.78%. Sequenced material: peripheral blood, taken in the second trimester of pregnancy. This clonotype was obtained from a female donor in good health, enrolled as a control in a pregnancy study.

The CDR3 sequence: CASRGGYGYTF. The CDR3 DNA reads as TGTGCCAGCAGGGGAGGGTATGGCTACACCTTC. J is TRBJ1-2 and V is TRBV27; no reliable D call. The germline V gene encodes CDR1 MNHEY and CDR2 SMNVEV (reference sequence). V was shortened by 6 bases and J by 5 bases, with 7 bases between the two germline ends. This CDR3 spans 11 amino acids.